Shown below are 32 T cell receptor beta chains from a single sample sequenced in a study of cytomegalovirus exposure and HLA in healthy donors. A multiplex PCR was run with 60 Vbeta primers and 13 Jbeta primers. The repertoire was sequenced with immunoSEQ multiplex PCR; TCRdb's copy has only in-frame clones and lacks some. The sample's table shows more than 140,000 clones. The sample consisted of PBMCs. The receptors stem from a woman aged 18-35 years in good health and CMV-seronegative.

The chain recombines TRBV9 with TRBJ2-1; 7 nucleotides match TRBD2. The junction had 9 bases not matched to a gene; V was cut back by 0 bases and J by 6 bases. CDR3 length equals 16 residues. CDR1 and CDR2 (germline): SGDLS, YYNGEE. CDR3 DNA: TGTGCCAGCAGCGTAGCGGGCGGGAGTAATAGCAATGAGCAGTTCTTC. Protein product: CASSVAGGSNSNEQFF.

The rearrangement uses TRBV4-1 and TRBJ2-3, with 8 bases lining up with TRBD2. CDR3 length: 14 amino acids. Germline CDR1 MGHRA, CDR2 YSYEKL. Trimming took 1 base from V and 5 from J; bases not matched to a gene: 2. The CDR3 DNA follows: TGCGCCAGCAGCCAAGCCGCGGGAGGAGATACGCAGTATTTT. Translating it yields CASSQAAGGDTQYF.

The chain uses TRBV20-1 and TRBJ2-7, with D tentatively TRBD1 (5 bases). With 6 bases removed from V and 3 bases from J, the gap between germline ends came to 9 bases. The CDR3 contains 11 residues. Germline-derived CDR1 and CDR2 are DFQATT and SNEGSKA (reference sequence). The CDR3 loop is CSARGLYEQYF. In DNA, the CDR3 is TGCAGTGCAAGGGGCCTCTACGAGCAGTACTTC.

This chain connects TRBV6-5 to TRBJ2-7; 8 positions match TRBD2. Trimming cost V 4 bases and J 2 bases; bases outside gene matches: 4. Germline V gene lookup returns CDR1 MNHEY and CDR2 SVGAGI. CDR3 length equals 14 residues. Here the CDR3 reads CASSLREGPYEQYF. The CDR3 nucleotides are TGTGCCAGCAGTTTACGGGAGGGCCCCTACGAGCAGTACTTC.

V gene TRBV29-1 combines with J gene TRBJ2-5; D is perhaps TRBD1 (6 bases). The CDR3 sequence is 11 residues long. Deletions cut 6 bases from V and 11 bases from J, with 16 bases between. CDR1 SQVTM and CDR2 ANQGSEA come from the germline V gene. This CDR3 reads CSVRPGDEQYF. In nucleotides, the CDR3 is TGCAGCGTAAGACCAGGGGATGAGCAGTACTTC.

V gene TRBV7-6 combines with J gene TRBJ2-3, with 14 bases identical to TRBD2. Germline CDR1 is SGHVS and CDR2 is FNYEAQ. The CDR3 spans 19 residues. V lost 1 base to trimming and J lost 1 base; unmatched junction nucleotides: 7. The DNA of the CDR3 is TGTGCCAGCAGCTTAGATTTCCCGGGACTAGCGGGGGGCACAGATACGCAGTATTTT. Amino acids: CASSLDFPGLAGGTDTQYF.

This chain connects TRBV19 to TRBJ2-5; D might be TRBD1 (6 bases). Trimming stripped 3 bases from V and 5 bases from J, with 16 bases between. Germline CDR1 reads LNHDA; CDR2 reads SQIVND (reference sequence). The CDR3 runs 15 residues. The CDR3, as DNA: TGTGCCAGTAGTATCGGACAGATTCTTGGGGAGACCCAGTACTTC. Translated, it gives CASSIGQILGETQYF.

The genes are TRBV10-3 and TRBJ1-1, with 8 positions matching TRBD1. The V and J ends lost 10 bases and 0 bases, in that order; junction bases with no gene match: 4. Looked up from germline, CDR1 is ENHRY and CDR2 is SYGVKD. The CDR3 is made up of 13 amino acids. CDR3 sequence (DNA): TGTGCCACAAGGGACAGGCTGAACACTGAAGCTTTCTTT. This encodes CATRDRLNTEAFF.

The rearrangement joins TRBV30 to TRBJ2-3; no definite D call. The CDR3 has 14 amino acids. CDR1 is GTSNPN and CDR2 is SVGIG in the germline V gene (reference sequence). Between the trimmed V and J ends, which lost 0 bases and 6 bases, there was a span of 13 bases. The CDR3 sequence is CAWSVVFGSDTQYF. CDR3 sequence (DNA): TGTGCCTGGAGTGTAGTGTTCGGGTCCGATACGCAGTATTTT. The full variable domain, in which reference TRBV30 and TRBJ2-3 provide the parts outside the CDR3, is SQTIHQWPATLVQPVGSPLSLECTVEGTSNPNLYWYRQAAGRGLQLLFYSVGIGQISSEVPQNLSASRPQDRQFILSSKKLLLSDSGFYLCAWSVVFGSDTQYFGPGTRLTVL.

The V gene is TRBV28, the J gene TRBJ2-1; 11 bases map to TRBD2. With V trimmed by 6 bases and J by 12 bases, 4 bases remained unmatched. The CDR3 contains 12 residues. Germline V lookup: CDR1 MDHEN, CDR2 SYDVKM. The DNA for the CDR3 is TGTGCCAGCAGCCACGGACTAGCGGGGCAGTTCTTC. Amino acid sequence: CASSHGLAGQFF.

The chain recombines TRBV5-1 with TRBJ2-3; TRBD2 matches 12 bases. The CDR3 totals 17 residues. V was pared by 0 bases and J by 3 bases, with 5 bases of the junction left unmatched. Germline V gives CDR1 SGHRS, CDR2 YFSETQ. As DNA, the CDR3 is TGCGCCAGCAGCTTGGATACCGGGACTAGCGGGACAGATACGCAGTATTTT. Translation gives CASSLDTGTSGTDTQYF.

J is TRBJ2-7 and V is TRBV6-6, with 7 nucleotides matching TRBD2. The CDR3 spans 15 residues. The germline V gene has CDR1 MNHNY and CDR2 SVGAGI (reference sequence). The CDR3, as DNA: TGTGCCGGCAGTTACATGGCGGGACTATCCTACGAGCAGTACGTC. Translation: CAGSYMAGLSYEQYV.

As regards this clone: The sample has other DNA sequences that encode this CDR3 too. The V call is TRBV5-1, the J call TRBJ2-1; D gene uncertain. The CDR3 loop spans 12 amino acids. V was cut by 2 bases and J by 5 bases, with 5 bases left in between. From germline, CDR1 is SGHRS and CDR2 YFSETQ. The CDR3 DNA reads as TGCGCCAGCAGCTTTTCTGACAATGAGCAGTTCTTC. Protein sequence: CASSFSDNEQFF. The full variable domain, rest sourced from reference TRBV5-1 and TRBJ2-1, is KAGVTQTPRYLIKTRGQQVTLSCSPISGHRSVSWYQQTPGQGLQFLFEYFSETQRNKGNFPGRFSGRQFSNSRSEMNVSTLELGDSALYLCASSFSDNEQFFGPGTRLTVL.

The chain recombines TRBV6-1 with TRBJ1-5; 7 nucleotides match TRBD1. The germline CDR1 and CDR2 sequences are MNHNS and SASEGT. The CDR3 extends over 15 amino acids. Trimming removed 8 bases from V and 0 bases from J; junction bases left unmatched: 7. The CDR3 nucleotides are TGTGCCAGCTCTCGGGACAGCTATAGCAATCAGCCCCAGCATTTT. This sequence encodes CASSRDSYSNQPQHF.

V is TRBV11-2 and J is TRBJ1-2; D gene ambiguous. Germline V CDR1 and CDR2: SGHAT, FQNNGV. V lost 0 bases to trimming and J lost 5 bases, with 7 bases between them. This CDR3 region has 13 residues. The DNA of the CDR3 is TGTGCCAGCAGCTTAGATCAAACATATGGCTACACCTTC. This encodes CASSLDQTYGYTF.

This sequence joins TRBV5-4 and TRBJ1-2, with 9 bases identical to TRBD1. V shed 2 bases and J 8 bases; nucleotides not matched to a gene: 4. Germline V CDR1 and CDR2: SGHNT, YYREEE (reference sequence). This CDR3 spans 13 amino acids. The CDR3 DNA reads as TGTGCCAGCAGCTTACAGGGGGCTGACGGCTACACCTTC. Translated, it gives CASSLQGADGYTF.

The chain has TRBV6-1 and TRBJ2-1; 7 bases line up with TRBD2. The CDR3 runs to 15 residues. V lost 1 base, J lost 3 bases, and 3 bases stayed unmatched. In germline, CDR1 is MNHNS, CDR2 SASEGT. The CDR3 coding sequence is TGTGCCAGCAGTGAAGGCGGGAGCCTCTACAATGAGCAGTTCTTC. As protein: CASSEGGSLYNEQFF.

This chain connects TRBV5-1 to TRBJ2-6, with 12 bases identical to TRBD2. The CDR3 sequence is 18 residues long. The germline CDR1 and CDR2 sequences are SGHRS and YFSETQ. With 4 bases clipped from V and 2 bases from J, the junction kept 7 bases outside the gene matches. The CDR3 sequence: CASSAWLAGGTGANVLTF. The CDR3 DNA reads as TGCGCCAGCAGCGCTTGGCTAGCGGGAGGGACTGGGGCCAACGTCCTGACTTTC.

The V and J genes are TRBV5-1 and TRBJ2-1; perhaps TRBD1 as D (5 bases). Trimming pared 6 bases from V and 0 bases from J, leaving 13 bases between. This CDR3 is 15 amino acids long. Germline lookup yields CDR1 SGHRS and CDR2 YFSETQ. Written as DNA, the CDR3 is TGCGCCAGCACCCTAGTAGGGGACTCCTACAATGAGCAGTTCTTC. Translation gives CASTLVGDSYNEQFF.

The chain combines TRBV6-1 with TRBJ1-4, with D unresolved. Germline values: CDR1 MNHNS, CDR2 SASEGT. CDR3 size: 14 residues. The ends were cut back, 2 bases at V and 4 bases at J, with 8 bases in the middle. The CDR3 protein is CASSEFPYNEKLFF. The CDR3, as DNA: TGTGCCAGCAGTGAATTTCCGTATAATGAAAAACTGTTTTTT.

The V gene is TRBV29-1, the J gene TRBJ1-1; D remains ambiguous. Germline loops: CDR1 SQVTM, CDR2 ANQGSEA. V lost 7 bases to trimming and J lost 2 bases, with 8 bases between them. This CDR3 is built from 11 residues. In nucleotides, the CDR3 is TGCAGCGCTGGAGCTAACACTGAAGCTTTCTTT. This gives the protein CSAGANTEAFF.

The chain employs TRBV5-6 and TRBJ2-2; D not resolved. V shed 4 bases and J shed 0 bases, with 19 bases lying between them. Looked up from germline, CDR1 is SGHDT and CDR2 is YYEEEE. This CDR3 region has 18 residues. The CDR3 region has the DNA TGTGCCAGCAGCCGCGCCCGCGAGCTACCCCCGAACACCGGGGAGCTGTTTTTT. It yields the protein CASSRARELPPNTGELFF.

This chain uses TRBV19 with TRBJ1-2; 9 bases agree with TRBD1. V was pared by 8 bases and J by 5 bases, with 12 bases of the junction left unmatched. Per the germline V gene, CDR1 is LNHDA and CDR2 is SQIVND (reference sequence). The CDR3 contains 15 residues. The CDR3 spells CASWSHRDRAYGYTF. The CDR3, as DNA: TGTGCCAGTTGGTCGCACAGGGACAGGGCGTATGGCTACACCTTC. The entire variable domain, with the rest obtained from reference TRBV19 and TRBJ1-2, is as follows: DGGITQSPKYLFRKEGQNVTLSCEQNLNHDAMYWYRQDPGQGLRLIYYSQIVNDFQKGDIAEGYSVSREKKESFPLTVTSAQKNPTAFYLCASWSHRDRAYGYTFGSGTRLTVV.

This rearrangement joins TRBV19 to TRBJ2-2; the match to TRBD1 covers 7 bases. The germline V gene has CDR1 LNHDA and CDR2 SQIVND (reference sequence). Trimming at V came to 3 bases and at J to 3 bases, leaving 4 bases not matched to a gene. The CDR3 runs 15 residues. The DNA of the CDR3 is TGTGCCAGTAGTATGGGGGACAGAGACACCGGGGAGCTGTTTTTT. Amino acid sequence: CASSMGDRDTGELFF.

This chain connects TRBV13 to TRBJ2-7, with D possibly matching TRBD2 (7 bases). Trimming stripped 8 bases from V and 6 bases from J, with 23 bases between. Germline loops: CDR1 PRHDT, CDR2 FYEKMQ (reference sequence). The CDR3 totals 15 residues. CDR3 amino acids: CASGGPAGEGSEQYF. The CDR3 nucleotides are TGTGCCAGCGGCGGCCCGGCAGGGGAGGGCAGCGAGCAGTACTTC.

The CDR3 reads CASSYEGDTDTQYF. CDR3 nucleotides: TGTGCCAGCAGTTACGAGGGTGACACAGATACGCAGTATTTT. The rearrangement uses TRBV6-5 and TRBJ2-3; a possible D gene is TRBD2 (5 bases). Germline V gives CDR1 MNHEY, CDR2 SVGAGI. The CDR3 totals 14 residues. Trimming removed 2 bases at V and 2 bases at J, with 8 bases between.

This chain links TRBV5-4 with TRBJ1-3; D is unresolved. V lost 1 base and J 4 bases, leaving 12 bases between the germline ends. CDR1 and CDR2 from the germline V gene are SGHNT and YYREEE (reference sequence). The CDR3 runs 15 residues. The CDR3 spells CASSLSRGDGNTIYF. CDR3 DNA sequence: TGTGCCAGCAGCTTGAGTCGGGGAGACGGAAACACCATATATTTT.

The CDR3 protein is CASSSSSGSGYNEQFF. In nucleotides, the CDR3 is TGTGCCAGCAGTAGTTCTAGCGGGAGTGGCTACAATGAGCAGTTCTTC. The V call is TRBV28, the J call TRBJ2-1; TRBD2 matches 10 bases. The CDR3 covers 16 residues. In germline, CDR1 is MDHEN, CDR2 SYDVKM. V was pared by 5 bases and J by 3 bases, with 7 bases of the junction left unmatched.

The V gene is TRBV5-1, the J gene TRBJ1-1, with 7 bases identical to TRBD1. The germline V gene encodes CDR1 SGHRS and CDR2 YFSETQ. The V and J ends lost 4 bases and 3 bases, in that order; junction bases with no gene match: 9. CDR3 length: 15 residues. CDR3 nucleotide sequence: TGCGCCAGCAGCAGAAAGACAGGGTTGGACACTGAAGCTTTCTTT. As protein: CASSRKTGLDTEAFF.

The chain employs TRBV29-1 and TRBJ2-2, with 7 bases matching TRBD1. Per germline, CDR1 SQVTM and CDR2 ANQGSEA. Trimming cost V 6 bases and J 7 bases; bases outside gene matches: 2. The CDR3 length is 11 residues. For the CDR3, the DNA is TGCAGCGTAGGGGGCGACGGGGAGCTGTTTTTT. It codes for CSVGGDGELFF.

The V gene is TRBV12-5, the J gene TRBJ2-7, with D tentatively TRBD2 (7 bases). This CDR3 is built from 20 residues. V was pared by 3 bases and J by 7 bases, with 34 bases between. CDR1 is LGHNT and CDR2 is FRNRAP in the germline V gene. CDR3 sequence: CASGFVRWGGASLISGEQYF. CDR3 nucleotides: TGTGCTAGTGGTTTTGTACGGTGGGGGGGCGCTTCTCTAATCTCGGGTGAGCAGTACTTC.

The CDR3 spells CASSVFSGGYNEQFF. CDR3 nucleotides: TGTGCCAGCAGCGTATTTAGCGGGGGATACAATGAGCAGTTCTTC. V usage is TRBV9 and J usage is TRBJ2-1, with 9 bases that match TRBD2. This CDR3 is built from 15 residues. The junction had 3 bases not matched to a gene; V was cut back by 1 base and J by 4 bases. Germline-derived CDR1 and CDR2 are SGDLS and YYNGEE.